This T cell receptor (beta chain) was found in a study of CD8 T cells in ankylosing spondylitis. Study-level points and caveats: What appeared characteristic of ankylosing spondylitis blood was a TCR beta motif of eight highly homologous variants. The authors reported significant enrichment of disease-linked clones in matched ankylosing spondylitis synovial fluid. Disease-linked clones, CD8+, were relatively rare in peripheral blood.

This clonotype has just a few counts. The antigen remains unidentified. TCR beta libraries were made by quantitative 5'-RACE with molecular barcodes. MiXCR, run by TCRdb on the 5' RACE reads, gives a single entry per CDR3 protein. The table includes around 340,000 distinct CDR3 sequences, approximately 15% detected once. In germline, CDR1 is ENHRY, CDR2 SYGVKD. The CDR3 extends over 13 amino acids. V dropped 4 bases and J dropped 5; count of bases not matched to a gene: 3. The origin of this receptor is a male donor with ankylosing spondylitis or in good health (not recorded which). This chain uses TRBV10-3 with TRBJ1-1; TRBD1 aligns across 8 bases. The sample was blood, either unsorted or a sorted T cell fraction (not recorded which). This CDR3 is CAISGQGKTEAFF. The CDR3 coding sequence is TGTGCCATCAGTGGACAGGGGAAAACTGAAGCTTTCTTT.